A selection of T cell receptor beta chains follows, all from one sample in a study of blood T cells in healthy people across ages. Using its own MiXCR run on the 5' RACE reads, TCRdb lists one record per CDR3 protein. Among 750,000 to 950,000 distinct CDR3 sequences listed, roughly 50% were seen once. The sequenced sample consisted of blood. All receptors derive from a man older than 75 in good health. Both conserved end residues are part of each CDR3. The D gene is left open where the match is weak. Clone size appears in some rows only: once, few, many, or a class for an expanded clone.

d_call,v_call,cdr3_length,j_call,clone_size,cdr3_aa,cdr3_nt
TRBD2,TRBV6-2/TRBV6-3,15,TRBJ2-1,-,CASSNLAGGPGGQFF,TGTGCCAGCAGTAATCTAGCGGGAGGCCCGGGTGGGCAGTTCTTC
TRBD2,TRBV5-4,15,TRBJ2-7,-,CASSFPGLAGDEQYF,TGTGCCAGCAGCTTCCCGGGACTAGCGGGAGACGAGCAGTACTTC
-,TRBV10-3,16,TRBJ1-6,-,CAISDLTGTLNSPLHF,TGTGCCATCAGCGACTTGACCGGGACACTCAATTCACCCCTCCACTTT
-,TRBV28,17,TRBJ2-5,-,CASSSPTSGTRRETQYF,TGTGCCAGCAGTTCACCGACCTCCGGGACGCGGAGGGAGACCCAGTACTTC
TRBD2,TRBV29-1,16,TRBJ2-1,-,CSAMIPGLAGVGEQFF,TGCAGCGCGATGATACCGGGACTAGCGGGAGTAGGAGAGCAGTTCTTC
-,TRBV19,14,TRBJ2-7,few,CASSSPRQPYEQYF,TGTGCCAGTAGTAGCCCGAGACAGCCCTACGAGCAGTACTTC
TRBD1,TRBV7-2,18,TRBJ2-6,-,CASSTRDSLVSGANVLTF,TGTGCCAGCAGCACCCGGGACAGCCTTGTCTCTGGGGCCAACGTCCTGACTTTC
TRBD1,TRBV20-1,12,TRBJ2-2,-,CSADRFTGELFF,TGCAGTGCGGACAGGTTCACCGGGGAGCTGTTTTTT
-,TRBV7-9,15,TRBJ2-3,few,CASSRPGGTTDTQYF,TGTGCCAGCAGTCGTCCAGGGGGGACCACAGATACGCAGTATTTT
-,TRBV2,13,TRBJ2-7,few,CASTGQSSYEQYF,TGTGCCAGTACCGGACAGAGCTCCTACGAGCAGTACTTC
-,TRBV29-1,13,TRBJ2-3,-,CSVHTILHRYAYF,TGCAGCGTCCACACGATACTCCACAGATACGCGTATTTT
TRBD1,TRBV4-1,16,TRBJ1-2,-,CASSRGTDTTHYGYTF,TGCGCCAGCAGCCGCGGGACAGACACCACTCACTATGGCTACACCTTC
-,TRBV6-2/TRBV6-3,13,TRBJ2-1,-,CASSSEGWNEQFF,TGTGCCAGCAGTAGCGAGGGTTGGAATGAGCAGTTCTTC
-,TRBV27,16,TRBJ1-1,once,CASSLIPSTLATEAFF,TGTGCCAGCAGTTTAATCCCTAGTACATTGGCCACTGAAGCTTTCTTT
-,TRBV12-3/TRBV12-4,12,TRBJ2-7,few,CASSRGFYEQYF,TGTGCCAGCAGCCGGGGGTTCTACGAGCAGTACTTC
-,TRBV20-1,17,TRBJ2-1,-,CSARPMSGGYSYNEQFF,TGCAGTGCTAGGCCCATGAGTGGAGGCTACTCCTACAATGAGCAGTTCTTC
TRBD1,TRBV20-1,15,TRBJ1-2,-,CSARGAPTGGYGYTF,TGCAGTGCTAGAGGGGCCCCGACAGGGGGCTATGGCTACACCTTC
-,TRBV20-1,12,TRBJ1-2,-,CSAREQGLGYTF,TGCAGTGCTAGAGAACAGGGCCTTGGCTACACCTTC
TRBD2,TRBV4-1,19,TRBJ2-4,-,CASSQWRGREIGAKNIQYF,TGCGCCAGCAGCCAGTGGCGAGGGAGGGAGATAGGAGCCAAAAACATTCAGTACTTC
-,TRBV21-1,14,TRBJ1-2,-,CASSTTGTNYGYTF,TGTGCCAGCAGCACGACAGGGACTAACTATGGCTACACCTTC
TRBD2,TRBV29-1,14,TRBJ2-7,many,CSVSGLAGLEEQYF,TGCAGCGTTTCGGGACTAGCGGGGCTCGAGGAGCAGTACTTC
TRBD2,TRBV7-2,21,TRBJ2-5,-,CASSRRLASGRPRNAQETQYF,TGTGCCAGCAGCCGTAGGCTAGCCAGCGGGAGGCCCAGAAACGCCCAAGAGACCCAGTACTTC
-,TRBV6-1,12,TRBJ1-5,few,CASMIVNQPQHF,TGTGCCAGCATGATAGTGAATCAGCCCCAGCATTTT
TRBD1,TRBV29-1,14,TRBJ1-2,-,CSVGTGGIPRGYTF,TGCAGCGTGGGGACAGGGGGCATCCCGCGTGGCTACACCTTC
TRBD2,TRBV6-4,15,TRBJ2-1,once,CASSEGGRDYNEQFF,TGTGCCAGCAGTGAGGGCGGGAGGGACTACAATGAGCAGTTCTTC
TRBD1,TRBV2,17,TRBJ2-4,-,CASRRTGTELAKNIQYF,TGTGCCAGCAGGCGCACCGGGACAGAGCTGGCCAAAAACATTCAGTACTTC
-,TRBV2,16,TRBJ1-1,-,CASSAPHTGGSTEAFF,TGTGCCAGCAGTGCCCCCCATACGGGCGGTAGCACTGAAGCTTTCTTT
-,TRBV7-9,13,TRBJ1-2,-,CASSPWPSYGYTF,TGTGCCAGCAGCCCTTGGCCGAGTTATGGCTACACCTTC
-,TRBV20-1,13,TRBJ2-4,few,CSAREAGIYIQYF,TGCAGTGCTAGAGAGGCGGGTATCTACATTCAGTACTTC
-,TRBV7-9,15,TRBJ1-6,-,CASSLMDTENSPLHF,TGTGCCAGCAGCTTAATGGATACGGAGAATTCACCCCTCCACTTT
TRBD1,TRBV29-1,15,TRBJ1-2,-,CSVSYPGQGSSGYTF,TGCAGCGTTTCTTATCCCGGACAGGGCTCTTCCGGCTACACCTTC
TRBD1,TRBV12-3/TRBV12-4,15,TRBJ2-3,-,CASSLRDRAADTQYF,TGTGCCAGCAGTTTAAGAGACAGGGCGGCAGATACGCAGTATTTT
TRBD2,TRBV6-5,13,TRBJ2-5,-,CATRREGGETQYF,TGTGCCACGAGGCGGGAGGGTGGTGAGACCCAGTACTTC
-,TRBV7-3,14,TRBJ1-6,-,CASSLTGATSPLHF,TGTGCCAGCAGCTTAACGGGGGCTACTTCACCCCTCCACTTT
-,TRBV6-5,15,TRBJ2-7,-,CASSYGGLGAYEQYF,TGTGCCAGCAGTTACGGCGGCTTGGGAGCCTACGAGCAGTACTTC
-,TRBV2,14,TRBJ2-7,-,CASGATRSSYEQYF,TGTGCCAGCGGCGCGACAAGGAGCTCCTACGAGCAGTACTTC
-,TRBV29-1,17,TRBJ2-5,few,CSGYRGRGGRIQETQYF,TGCAGCGGATACAGGGGAAGAGGGGGGAGAATACAAGAGACCCAGTACTTC
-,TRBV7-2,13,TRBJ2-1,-,CASSSRLGNEQFF,TGTGCCAGCAGCTCCCGGCTAGGGAATGAGCAGTTCTTC
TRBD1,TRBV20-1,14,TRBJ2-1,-,CSAYDRVVGNEQFF,TGCAGTGCTTATGACAGGGTGGTGGGGAATGAGCAGTTCTTC
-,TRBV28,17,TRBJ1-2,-,CASSRSGVYRWNYGYTF,TGTGCCAGCAGCCGATCGGGGGTTTACCGATGGAACTATGGCTACACCTTC
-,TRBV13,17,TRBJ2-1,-,CASSFPGSRGTYNEQFF,TGTGCCAGCAGCTTCCCTGGGTCGCGAGGCACCTACAATGAGCAGTTCTTC
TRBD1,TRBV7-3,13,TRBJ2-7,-,CASSRQGVAEQYF,TGTGCCAGCAGCCGCCAGGGGGTTGCCGAGCAGTACTTC
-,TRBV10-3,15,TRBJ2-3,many,CAIRPDGPSTDTQYF,TGTGCCATCAGACCCGACGGTCCAAGCACAGATACGCAGTATTTT
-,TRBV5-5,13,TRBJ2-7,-,CASSPSGFYEQYF,TGTGCCAGCAGTCCCTCAGGGTTTTACGAGCAGTACTTC
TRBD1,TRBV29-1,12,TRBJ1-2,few,CSGMDRISGYTF,TGCAGCGGGATGGACAGGATATCTGGCTACACCTTC
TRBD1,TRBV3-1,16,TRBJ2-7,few,CASSQIGQGGNVEQYF,TGTGCCAGCAGCCAAATAGGACAGGGTGGTAACGTCGAGCAGTACTTC
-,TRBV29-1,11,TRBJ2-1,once,CSVGADNEQFF,TGCAGCGTTGGGGCCGACAATGAGCAGTTCTTC
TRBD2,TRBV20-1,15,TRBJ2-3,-,CSASSAGGITDTQYF,TGCAGTGCTAGCTCAGCGGGGGGGATCACAGATACGCAGTATTTT
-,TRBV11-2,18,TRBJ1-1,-,CASSLGGRTVGMNTEAFF,TGTGCCAGCAGCTTAGGAGGGAGGACAGTGGGCATGAACACTGAAGCTTTCTTT
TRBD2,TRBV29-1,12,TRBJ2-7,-,CSITSGAVEQYF,TGCAGCATTACTAGCGGAGCTGTGGAGCAGTACTTC
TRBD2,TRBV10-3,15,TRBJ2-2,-,CAISESGLGSGELFF,TGTGCCATCAGTGAGTCCGGACTAGGGTCCGGGGAGCTGTTTTTT